The clone carrying this T cell receptor (beta chain) has at least ten counts. This sample stems from a study of human T cells and chemical hapten exposure. For the study at large: Sensitization used 2% DPC on approximately 2 cm by approximately 2 cm upper inner arm skin.

The V and J ends lost 5 bases and 0 bases, in that order; junction bases with no gene match: 4. Looked up from germline, CDR1 is SGHRS and CDR2 is YFSETQ. This CDR3 comprises 15 residues. Separate cDNA molecules received unique molecular identifiers, which the library attached to them. Original methodology: Samples contained a median of roughly 100,000 TCRs, with a range of 23,224 to 690,600. MiXCR, applied by TCRdb to the RACE reads, yields one record per CDR3 protein. TCRdb, rather than the study authors, made the V and J calls. This sample carries over 60,000 distinct CDR3 sequences, approximately 10% of them seen once, and the ten largest clones take around 7%. Time point specified: patch test 2, 6 weeks after DPC sensitization. Specified treatment: therapeutic diphenylcyclopropenone sensitization with weekly scalp DPC. Prior to application of each patch test, blood was drawn.

The TCR sequence derives from a woman between 45 and 65 years old with alopecia areata. Some clones in this sample may be carry-over from other donors' samples. The sequencing used whole blood, collected in connection with sensitization to the hapten diphenylcyclopropenone (DPC). V is TRBV5-1 and J is TRBJ2-5; the match to TRBD2 covers 10 bases. CDR3 residues: CASSTSGKDQETQYF. As DNA, the CDR3 is TGCGCCAGCAGTACTAGCGGGAAGGACCAAGAGACCCAGTACTTC.